These 25 T cell receptor beta chains were all obtained from the same sample, sequenced in a study of blood T cell repertoires in COVID-19. Sequencing was performed with immunoSEQ multiplex PCR; in TCRdb, only in-frame clones are kept and a portion is missing. Of fewer than 110,000 clones listed, 85% to 95% were seen once; the top ten hold 4.5% to 6%. Sequences were obtained from peripheral blood. These TCRs come from a man aged 45-65 years with active COVID-19.

The sample holds one count of this clone. The gene calls are TRBV10-3 and TRBJ1-1; 9 nucleotides match TRBD1. Germline V CDR1 and CDR2: ENHRY, SYGVKD. Losses at the gene ends were 6 bases for V and 1 base for J; bases not matched to a gene: 3. This CDR3 region has 14 residues. The CDR3 DNA reads TGTGCCATCAGCGCGGACAGGGGGAACACTGAAGCTTTCTTT. Amino acid sequence: CAISADRGNTEAFF.

This chain links TRBV11-2 with TRBJ2-7; 7 bases align to TRBD1. Germline CDR1 reads SGHAT; CDR2 reads FQNNGV. The CDR3 contains 16 residues. With 2 bases clipped from V and 4 bases from J, the junction kept 11 bases outside the gene matches. For the CDR3, the DNA is TGTGCCAGCAGCTTACAAAACAGGGGAGTCGGGTACGAGCAGTACTTC. This encodes CASSLQNRGVGYEQYF.

This sequence joins TRBV11-2 and TRBJ2-1; TRBD2 aligns across 11 bases. The V gene end was trimmed by 5 bases and the J gene end by 12 bases; junction bases not matched to a gene: 12. The CDR3 covers 15 residues. In germline, CDR1 is SGHAT, CDR2 FQNNGV. The CDR3 DNA reads TGTGCCAGCAGCCCCGGGACTAGCGGTTGGGAAGGGCAGTTCTTC. It is translated as CASSPGTSGWEGQFF.

The V call is TRBV11-2, the J call TRBJ2-3, with 10 bases fitting TRBD2. Germline V gene lookup returns CDR1 SGHAT and CDR2 FQNNGV. V shed 6 bases, J shed 9 bases, and the junction held 9 bases outside the gene matches. The CDR3 is 14 residues long. CDR3 nucleotide sequence: TGTGCCAGCAGTACTAGCGGGATGACGGGGACGCAGTATTTT. Translation gives CASSTSGMTGTQYF.

V is TRBV5-4 and J is TRBJ1-3; 9 bases are shared with TRBD1. The germline V gene has CDR1 SGHNT and CDR2 YYREEE (reference sequence). The CDR3 sequence is 16 residues long. V lost 4 bases and J lost 0; bases outside the gene matches: 5. The CDR3 here is CASSVGQGYSGNTIYF. CDR3 bases: TGTGCCAGCAGCGTGGGACAGGGCTACTCTGGAAACACCATATATTTT.

CDR3 in DNA: TGTGCCAGCAGTGAAACACAGGTCAAGGGGCAGCCCCAGCATTTT. Translated: CASSETQVKGQPQHF. The chain recombines TRBV2 with TRBJ1-5; tentatively, D is TRBD1 (5 bases). There are 15 residues in the CDR3. The V end lost 2 bases, the J end lost 7 bases, and 15 bases lay between the germline ends. Germline values: CDR1 SNHLY, CDR2 FYNNEI.

The rearrangement uses TRBV6-5 and TRBJ2-1; D is perhaps TRBD2 (5 bases). Germline-derived CDR1 and CDR2 are MNHEY and SVGAGI. V gave up 3 bases and J gave up 2 bases, with 11 bases separating them. CDR3 length: 15 residues. This chain's CDR3 is CASSYGPGTYNEQFF. The CDR3 DNA sequence: TGTGCCAGCAGTTATGGGCCGGGAACCTACAATGAGCAGTTCTTC.

The V and J genes are TRBV14 and TRBJ2-7; 8 bases match TRBD2. J was trimmed by 3 bases and V by 4 bases; bases with no gene match: 14. The CDR3 spans 17 residues. CDR1 and CDR2 (germline): SGHDN, FVKESK. CDR3 sequence reads: CASSPLAGTEEDYEQYF. The CDR3 DNA reads as TGTGCCAGCAGCCCCTTAGCGGGGACGGAGGAGGACTACGAGCAGTACTTC.

This rearrangement joins TRBV28 to TRBJ2-7; D ambiguous. This CDR3 has 14 amino acids. Trimming pared 5 bases from V and 2 bases from J, leaving 13 bases between. CDR1 and CDR2 from the germline V gene are MDHEN and SYDVKM. The CDR3, as DNA: TGTGCCAGCAGTGAGTTAGTGGAGACCTACGAGCAGTACTTC. Translating it yields CASSELVETYEQYF. Drawing the rest from reference TRBV28 and TRBJ2-7, the complete variable domain is DVKVTQSSRYLVKRTGEKVFLECVQDMDHENMFWYRQDPGLGLRLIYFSYDVKMKEKGDIPEGYSVSREKKERFSLILESASTNQTSMYLCASSELVETYEQYFGPGTRLTVT.

The rearrangement joins TRBV10-3 to TRBJ1-2; 7 bases match TRBD1. From germline, CDR1 is ENHRY and CDR2 SYGVKD. With 2 bases clipped from V and 5 bases from J, the junction kept 8 bases outside the gene matches. The CDR3 has 15 residues. CDR3 DNA sequence: TGTGCCATCAGTGAGACGGGACAGAACCGATATGGCTACACCTTC. It yields the protein CAISETGQNRYGYTF.

The chain employs TRBV29-1 and TRBJ1-1, with no clear D. Germline lookup yields CDR1 SQVTM and CDR2 ANQGSEA. The length of the CDR3 is 13 residues. V was pared by 5 bases and J by 0 bases, with 10 bases between. CDR3 sequence (DNA): TGCAGCGTTTGGGCAGCCATGAACACTGAAGCTTTCTTT. Its protein product is CSVWAAMNTEAFF.

The chain combines TRBV27 with TRBJ1-1; D remains ambiguous. The V gene lost 6 bases and the J gene lost 0 bases, with 11 bases spanning the gap. The CDR3 is 14 amino acids. Germline CDR1 is MNHEY and CDR2 is SMNVEV (reference sequence). CDR3 sequence (DNA): TGTGCCAGCAGAAACACTAAAGTGAACACTGAAGCTTTCTTT. The encoded protein is CASRNTKVNTEAFF.

The V gene is TRBV6-1, the J gene TRBJ2-3, with a possible D match to TRBD2 (6 bases). From germline, CDR1 is MNHNS and CDR2 SASEGT. Trimming cost V 3 bases and J 0 bases, with 16 bases left between them. This CDR3 comprises 17 residues. CDR3 coding DNA: TGTGCCAGCAGTGACCCTTCCACGGAGGGTAGCACAGATACGCAGTATTTT. Translating it yields CASSDPSTEGSTDTQYF.

In nucleotides, the CDR3 is TGTGCCAGCAGCTTAGCAGGGGTTAGCACAGATACGCAGTATTTT. It yields the protein CASSLAGVSTDTQYF. The gene calls are TRBV7-3 and TRBJ2-3, with D maybe TRBD1 (6 bases). The germline V gene has CDR1 SGHTA and CDR2 FQGTGA. This CDR3 has 15 amino acids. V dropped 2 bases and J dropped 0 bases, with 9 bases sitting between them.

V is TRBV28 and J is TRBJ2-1; the match to TRBD1 covers 10 bases. This CDR3 is built from 15 residues. Losses at the gene ends were 5 bases for V and 6 bases for J; bases not matched to a gene: 7. Germline V lookup: CDR1 MDHEN, CDR2 SYDVKM. The CDR3 region has the DNA TGTGCCAGCAGTCCCCCAGGACAGGGGGTCAATGAGCAGTTCTTC. Translating it yields CASSPPGQGVNEQFF.

This sequence joins TRBV18 and TRBJ2-1, with 7 bases that match TRBD1. The CDR3 contains 13 residues. Germline assignment: CDR1 KGHSH and CDR2 LQKENI. The ends lost 3 bases at V and 6 bases at J; junction bases unmatched: 2. The CDR3 here is CASSPQGVNEQFF. DNA for the CDR3: TGTGCCAGCTCACCTCAGGGGGTCAATGAGCAGTTCTTC.

This chain joins TRBV7-2 and TRBJ1-3; the D is unclear. Trimming took off 5 bases at V and 9 bases at J, with 11 bases between the two ends. The germline gives CDR1 SGHTA, CDR2 FQGNSA. The CDR3 spans 12 residues. This CDR3 reads CASSLDTSTIYF. The CDR3 coding sequence is TGTGCCAGCAGCCTCGACACCAGCACCATATATTTT. Using reference TRBV7-2 and TRBJ1-3 for the parts outside the CDR3, the full variable domain is GAGVSQSPSNKVTEKGKDVELRCDPISGHTALYWYRQSLGQGLEFLIYFQGNSAPDKSGLPSDRFSAERTGGSVSTLTIQRTQQEDSAVYLCASSLDTSTIYFGEGSWLTVV.

The chain joins TRBV5-1 to TRBJ1-2; a possible D gene is TRBD1 (6 bases). CDR3 length: 15 amino acids. Germline V CDR1 and CDR2: SGHRS, YFSETQ. The V end lost 4 bases, the J end lost 5 bases, and 18 bases lay between the germline ends. CDR3 DNA sequence: TGCGCCAGCAGCCCCTCGGGGGGCCAAAGATATGGCTACACCTTC. This sequence encodes CASSPSGGQRYGYTF.

The chain uses TRBV11-2 and TRBJ1-3; D unresolved. Germline-derived CDR1 and CDR2 are SGHAT and FQNNGV. V was cut by 0 bases and J by 3 bases, with 9 bases left in between. The length of the CDR3 is 15 residues. This CDR3 reads CASSLDAGGGNTIYF. CDR3 sequence (DNA): TGTGCCAGCAGCTTAGACGCGGGAGGTGGAAACACCATATATTTT.

The V call is TRBV4-1, the J call TRBJ2-1; 11 bases agree with TRBD2. The germline V gene has CDR1 MGHRA and CDR2 YSYEKL. The trim removed 0 bases at V and 4 bases at J, leaving 2 bases unmatched. CDR3 length equals 16 residues. The CDR3 nucleotides are TGCGCCAGCAGCCAAGAAACTAGCGGGAGTTACAATGAGCAGTTCTTC. Residues: CASSQETSGSYNEQFF.

The V gene is TRBV4-1, the J gene TRBJ1-2; maybe TRBD1 (6 bases). The ends were cut back, 3 bases at V and 7 bases at J, with 15 bases in the middle. Germline CDR1 reads MGHRA; CDR2 reads YSYEKL. The CDR3 totals 14 residues. The DNA for the CDR3 is TGCGCCAGCAGCCATCGGTCAGGGGTAGGTGGCTACACCTTC. It specifies CASSHRSGVGGYTF.

This chain uses TRBV27 with TRBJ2-2, with 11 bases identical to TRBD2. This CDR3 region has 16 residues. The germline V gene encodes CDR1 MNHEY and CDR2 SMNVEV (reference sequence). The ends lost 3 bases at V and 5 bases at J; junction bases unmatched: 5. CDR3 nucleotides: TGTGCCAGCAGTTTTTCCTTAGCGGGAGGGACCGGGGAGCTGTTTTTT. Translating it yields CASSFSLAGGTGELFF.

V and J are TRBV11-2 and TRBJ2-3; 8 bases are a match to TRBD2. The germline gives CDR1 SGHAT, CDR2 FQNNGV. J was trimmed by 2 bases and V by 4 bases; bases with no gene match: 8. The CDR3 extends over 16 amino acids. The CDR3 is CASSWPPAGATDTQYF. The CDR3 DNA reads TGTGCCAGCAGCTGGCCTCCAGCGGGAGCCACAGATACGCAGTATTTT.

The V call is TRBV5-1, the J call TRBJ1-1; the D is unclear. V was shortened by 4 bases and J by 4 bases, with 11 bases between the two germline ends. Germline V gene sequence: CDR1 SGHRS, CDR2 YFSETQ. The CDR3 is 13 amino acids. The CDR3, as DNA: TGCGCCAGCAGCATCGAGGGAGGCACTGAAGCTTTCTTT. Its translation: CASSIEGGTEAFF.

In its sample, this clone was seen a few times. The chain uses TRBV19 and TRBJ1-6; 10 bases match TRBD1. This CDR3 is built from 14 residues. Germline values: CDR1 LNHDA, CDR2 SQIVND (reference sequence). J was trimmed by 10 bases and V by 5 bases; bases with no gene match: 5. CDR3 DNA sequence: TGTGCCAGTAGTTCACCGGGACAGGGGTCACCCCTCCACTTT. This encodes CASSSPGQGSPLHF.